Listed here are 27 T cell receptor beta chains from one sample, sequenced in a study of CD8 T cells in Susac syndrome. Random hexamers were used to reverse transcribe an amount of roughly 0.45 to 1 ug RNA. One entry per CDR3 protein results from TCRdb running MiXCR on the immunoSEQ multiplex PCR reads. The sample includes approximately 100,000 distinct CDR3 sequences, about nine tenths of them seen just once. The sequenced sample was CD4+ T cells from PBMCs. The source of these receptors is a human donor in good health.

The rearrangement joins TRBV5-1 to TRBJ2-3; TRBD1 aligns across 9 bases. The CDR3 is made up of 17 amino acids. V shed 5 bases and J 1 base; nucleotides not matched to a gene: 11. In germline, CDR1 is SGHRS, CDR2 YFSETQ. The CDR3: CASSPPPTGGGTDTQYF. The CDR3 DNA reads TGCGCCAGCAGTCCCCCTCCGACAGGGGGAGGCACAGATACGCAGTATTTT.

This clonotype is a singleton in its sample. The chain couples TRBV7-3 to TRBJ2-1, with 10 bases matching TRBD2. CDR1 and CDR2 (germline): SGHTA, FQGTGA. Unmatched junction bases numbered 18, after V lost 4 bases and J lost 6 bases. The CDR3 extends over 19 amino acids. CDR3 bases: TGTGCCAGCAGCTCCCTCCCCCCTAGCGGGAGAGATGGCAGCAATGAGCAGTTCTTC. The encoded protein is CASSSLPPSGRDGSNEQFF.

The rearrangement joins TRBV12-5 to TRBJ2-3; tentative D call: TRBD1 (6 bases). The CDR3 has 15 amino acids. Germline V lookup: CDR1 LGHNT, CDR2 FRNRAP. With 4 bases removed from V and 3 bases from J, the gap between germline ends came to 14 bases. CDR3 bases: TGTGCTAGTGGTTCACAGGGAACTGGGACAGATACGCAGTATTTT. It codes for CASGSQGTGTDTQYF.

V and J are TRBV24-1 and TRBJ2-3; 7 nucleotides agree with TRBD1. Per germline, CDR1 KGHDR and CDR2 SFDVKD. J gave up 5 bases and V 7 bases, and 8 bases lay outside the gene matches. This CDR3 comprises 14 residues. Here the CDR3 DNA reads TGTGCCACCAGCCCCGGGACAGTAAGAGATACGCAGTATTTT. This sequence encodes CATSPGTVRDTQYF.

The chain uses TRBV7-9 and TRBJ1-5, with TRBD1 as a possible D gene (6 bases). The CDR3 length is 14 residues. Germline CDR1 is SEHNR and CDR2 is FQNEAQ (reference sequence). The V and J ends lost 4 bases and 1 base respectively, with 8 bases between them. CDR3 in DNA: TGTGCCAGCAGCTCGGGACACAGCAATCAGCCCCAGCATTTT. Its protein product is CASSSGHSNQPQHF.

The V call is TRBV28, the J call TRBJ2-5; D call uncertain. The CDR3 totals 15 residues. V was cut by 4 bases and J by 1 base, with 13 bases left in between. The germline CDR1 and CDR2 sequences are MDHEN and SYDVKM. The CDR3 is CASSSWTDRQETQYF. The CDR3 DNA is TGTGCCAGCAGTTCCTGGACGGACCGCCAAGAGACCCAGTACTTC.

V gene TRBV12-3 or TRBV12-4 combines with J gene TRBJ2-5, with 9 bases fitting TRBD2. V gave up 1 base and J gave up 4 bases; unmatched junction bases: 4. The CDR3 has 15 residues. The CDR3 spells CASSLGREGRETQYF. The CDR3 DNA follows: TGTGCCAGCAGTTTAGGGCGGGAGGGCCGAGAGACCCAGTACTTC.

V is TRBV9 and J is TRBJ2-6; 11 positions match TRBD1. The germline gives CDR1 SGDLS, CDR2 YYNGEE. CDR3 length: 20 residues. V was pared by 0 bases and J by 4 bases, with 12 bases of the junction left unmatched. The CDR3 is CASSVVPSGQGGAGANVLTF. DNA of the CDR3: TGTGCCAGCAGCGTAGTACCATCGGGACAGGGGGGAGCGGGGGCCAACGTCCTGACTTTC.

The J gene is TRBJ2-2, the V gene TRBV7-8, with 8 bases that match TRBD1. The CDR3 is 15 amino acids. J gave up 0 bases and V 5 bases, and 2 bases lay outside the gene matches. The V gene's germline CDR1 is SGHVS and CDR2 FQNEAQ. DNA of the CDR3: TGTGCCAGCAGCCCGACAGGGGCGAACACCGGGGAGCTGTTTTTT. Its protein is CASSPTGANTGELFF. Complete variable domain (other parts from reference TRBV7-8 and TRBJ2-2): GAGVSQSPRYKVAKRGQDVALRCDPISGHVSLFWYQQALGQGPEFLTYFQNEAQLDKSGLPSDRFFAERPEGSVSTLKIQRTQQEDSAVYLCASSPTGANTGELFFGEGSRLTVL.

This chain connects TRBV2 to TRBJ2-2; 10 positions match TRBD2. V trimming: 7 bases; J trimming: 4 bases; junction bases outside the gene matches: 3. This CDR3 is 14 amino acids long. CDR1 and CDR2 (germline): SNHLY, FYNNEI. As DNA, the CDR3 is TGTGCCAGCAAAAGCGGGGGGGGCACCGGGGAGCTGTTTTTT. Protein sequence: CASKSGGGTGELFF.

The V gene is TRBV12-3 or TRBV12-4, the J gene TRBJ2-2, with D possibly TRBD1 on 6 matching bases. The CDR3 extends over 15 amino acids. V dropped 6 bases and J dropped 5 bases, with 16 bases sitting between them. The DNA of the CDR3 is TGTGCCAGCAGCCCACAGGGCTGGGGGACCGGGGAGCTGTTTTTT. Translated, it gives CASSPQGWGTGELFF.

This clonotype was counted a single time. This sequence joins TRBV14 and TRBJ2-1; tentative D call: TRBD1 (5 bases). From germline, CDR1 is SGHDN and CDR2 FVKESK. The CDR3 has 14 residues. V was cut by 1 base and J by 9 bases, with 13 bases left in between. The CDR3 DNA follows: TGTGCCAGCAGCCAAGCTGGCGTTAGGGGTGAGCAGTTCTTC. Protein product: CASSQAGVRGEQFF.

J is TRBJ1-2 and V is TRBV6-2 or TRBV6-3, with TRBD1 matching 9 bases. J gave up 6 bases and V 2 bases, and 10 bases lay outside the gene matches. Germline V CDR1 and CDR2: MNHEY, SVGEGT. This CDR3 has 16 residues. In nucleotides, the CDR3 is TGTGCCAGCAGTTACCTCAGACCGGGACAGGGAAATGGCTACACCTTC. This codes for CASSYLRPGQGNGYTF.

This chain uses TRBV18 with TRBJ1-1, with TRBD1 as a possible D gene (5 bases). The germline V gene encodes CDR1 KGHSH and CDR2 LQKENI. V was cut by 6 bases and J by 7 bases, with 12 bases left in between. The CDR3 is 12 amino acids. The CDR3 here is CASSSGLYEAFF. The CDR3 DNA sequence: TGTGCCAGCTCGTCAGGGCTATATGAAGCTTTCTTT.

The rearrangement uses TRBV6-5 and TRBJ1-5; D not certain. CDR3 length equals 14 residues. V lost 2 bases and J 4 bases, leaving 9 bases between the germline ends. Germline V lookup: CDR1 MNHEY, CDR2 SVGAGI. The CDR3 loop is CASSYIGGNQPQHF. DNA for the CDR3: TGTGCCAGCAGTTACATAGGAGGGAATCAGCCCCAGCATTTT.

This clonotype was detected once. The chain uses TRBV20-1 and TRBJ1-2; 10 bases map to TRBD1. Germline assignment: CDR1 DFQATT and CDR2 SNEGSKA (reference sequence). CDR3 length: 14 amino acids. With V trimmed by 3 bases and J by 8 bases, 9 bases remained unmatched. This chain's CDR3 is CSASPGTGDRGYTF. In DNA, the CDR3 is TGCAGTGCTAGCCCCGGGACAGGGGACCGGGGCTACACCTTC.

CDR3 region: CASRPRTGAEQYF. The CDR3 nucleotides are TGTGCCAGCAGGCCTCGTACAGGGGCCGAGCAGTACTTC. The rearrangement links TRBV7-8 to TRBJ2-7; 7 bases map to TRBD1. V was clipped by 6 bases and J by 6 bases; unmatched bases: 8. CDR3 length equals 13 residues. Germline CDR1 is SGHVS and CDR2 is FQNEAQ.

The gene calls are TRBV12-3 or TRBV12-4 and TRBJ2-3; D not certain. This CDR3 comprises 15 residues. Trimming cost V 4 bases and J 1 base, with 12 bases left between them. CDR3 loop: CASSSIVGGTDTQYF. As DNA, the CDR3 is TGTGCCAGCAGTTCTATCGTCGGAGGCACAGATACGCAGTATTTT.

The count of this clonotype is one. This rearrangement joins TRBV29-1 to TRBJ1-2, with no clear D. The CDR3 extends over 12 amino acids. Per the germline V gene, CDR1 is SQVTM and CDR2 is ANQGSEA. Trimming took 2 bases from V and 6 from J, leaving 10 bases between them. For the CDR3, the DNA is TGCAGCGTTGAACTCAGGATAGATGGCTACACCTTC. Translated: CSVELRIDGYTF.

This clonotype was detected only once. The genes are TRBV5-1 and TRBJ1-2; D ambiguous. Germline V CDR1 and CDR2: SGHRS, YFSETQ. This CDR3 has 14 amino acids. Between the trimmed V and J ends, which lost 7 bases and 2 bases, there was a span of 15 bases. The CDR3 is CASRPLSGNYGYTF. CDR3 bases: TGCGCCAGCCGCCCTCTTTCGGGGAACTATGGCTACACCTTC.

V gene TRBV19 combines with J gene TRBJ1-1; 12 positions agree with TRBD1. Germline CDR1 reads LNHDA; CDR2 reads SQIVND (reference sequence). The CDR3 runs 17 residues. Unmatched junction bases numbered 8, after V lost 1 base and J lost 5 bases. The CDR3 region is CASSIGDRGRILTEAFF. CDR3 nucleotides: TGTGCCAGTAGTATAGGGGACAGGGGGCGCATTTTGACTGAAGCTTTCTTT.

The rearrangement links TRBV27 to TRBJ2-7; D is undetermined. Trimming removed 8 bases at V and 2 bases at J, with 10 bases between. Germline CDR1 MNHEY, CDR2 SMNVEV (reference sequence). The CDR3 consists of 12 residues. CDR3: CASFATTYEQYF. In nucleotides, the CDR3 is TGTGCCAGCTTCGCCACTACCTACGAGCAGTACTTC.

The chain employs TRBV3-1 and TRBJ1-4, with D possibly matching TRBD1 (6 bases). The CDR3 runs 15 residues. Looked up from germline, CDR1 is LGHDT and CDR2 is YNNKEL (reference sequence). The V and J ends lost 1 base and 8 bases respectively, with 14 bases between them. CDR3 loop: CASSQVTGKDEKLFF. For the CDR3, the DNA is TGTGCCAGCAGCCAAGTAACAGGGAAAGACGAAAAACTGTTTTTT.

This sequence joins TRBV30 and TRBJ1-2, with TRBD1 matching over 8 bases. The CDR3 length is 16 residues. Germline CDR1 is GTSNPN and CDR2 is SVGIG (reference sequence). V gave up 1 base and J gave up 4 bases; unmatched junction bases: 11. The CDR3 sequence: CAWSARSAGGGYGYTF. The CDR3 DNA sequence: TGTGCCTGGAGTGCCCGCTCCGCAGGGGGCGGCTATGGCTACACCTTC. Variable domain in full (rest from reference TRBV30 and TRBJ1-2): SQTIHQWPATLVQPVGSPLSLECTVEGTSNPNLYWYRQAAGRGLQLLFYSVGIGQISSEVPQNLSASRPQDRQFILSSKKLLLSDSGFYLCAWSARSAGGGYGYTFGSGTRLTVV.

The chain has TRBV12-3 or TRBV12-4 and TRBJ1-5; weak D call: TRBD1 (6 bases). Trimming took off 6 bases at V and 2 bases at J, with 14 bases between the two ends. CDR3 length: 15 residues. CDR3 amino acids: CASSSGVRGNQPQHF. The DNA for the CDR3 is TGTGCCAGCAGCTCAGGGGTTCGCGGCAATCAGCCCCAGCATTTT.

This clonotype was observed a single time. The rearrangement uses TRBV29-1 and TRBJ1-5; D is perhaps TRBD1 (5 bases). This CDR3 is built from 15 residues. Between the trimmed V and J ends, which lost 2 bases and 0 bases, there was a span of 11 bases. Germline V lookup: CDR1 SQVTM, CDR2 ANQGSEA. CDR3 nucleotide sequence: TGCAGCGTTGAATTAGGGGCAGGTAGCAATCAGCCCCAGCATTTT. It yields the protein CSVELGAGSNQPQHF.

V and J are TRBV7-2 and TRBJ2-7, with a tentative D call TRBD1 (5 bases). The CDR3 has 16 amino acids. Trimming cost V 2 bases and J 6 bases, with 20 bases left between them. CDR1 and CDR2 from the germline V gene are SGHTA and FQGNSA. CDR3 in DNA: TGTGCCAGCAGCTTAAGAGCCAGGGCGTCTACCGGCGAGCAGTACTTC. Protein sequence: CASSLRARASTGEQYF.